One sample yielded the 15 T cell receptor beta chains listed below, sequenced in a study of cytomegalovirus exposure and HLA in healthy donors. Primers included in the PCR were 60 Vbeta and 13 Jbeta primers. Method: immunoSEQ multiplex PCR; TCRdb's copy keeps in-frame clones and lacks some. This table has 200,000 to 250,000 clones, around 79% appearing once. What was sequenced was PBMCs. These receptors were taken from a girl aged 2 to 9 in good health and CMV-seronegative.

The chain couples TRBV18 to TRBJ1-5, with D uncertain. Germline CDR1 and CDR2: KGHSH and LQKENI. Trimming took off 3 bases at V and 1 base at J, with 7 bases between the two ends. This CDR3 comprises 14 residues. Here the CDR3 reads CASSPSTSNQPQHF. CDR3 sequence (DNA): TGTGCCAGCTCACCTTCTACCAGCAATCAGCCCCAGCATTTT.

This chain links TRBV5-6 with TRBJ1-1; D is undetermined. Trimming removed 3 bases from V and 7 bases from J, with 10 bases in between. The length of the CDR3 is 12 residues. The germline V gene has CDR1 SGHDT and CDR2 YYEEEE. The CDR3 here is CASSSETFEAFF. The DNA of the CDR3 is TGTGCCAGCAGCTCTGAAACTTTTGAAGCTTTCTTT.

The chain uses TRBV11-2 and TRBJ1-6; D call uncertain. V was cut by 5 bases and J by 9 bases, with 11 bases left in between. The CDR3 runs to 13 residues. Per the germline V gene, CDR1 is SGHAT and CDR2 is FQNNGV. The CDR3 region has the DNA TGTGCCAGCAGCCTCTCAGAGGGTTCACCCCTCCACTTT. Protein product: CASSLSEGSPLHF.

The chain joins TRBV5-1 to TRBJ1-4; 7 bases map to TRBD1. This CDR3 region has 15 residues. The trim removed 4 bases at V and 8 bases at J, leaving 11 bases unmatched. CDR1 and CDR2 (germline): SGHRS, YFSETQ. The CDR3 DNA reads as TGCGCCAGCAGCCCGGCGGCAGGGGGAGTGGAAAAACTGTTTTTT. Translation gives CASSPAAGGVEKLFF.

The rearrangement links TRBV15 to TRBJ2-7; D might be TRBD1 (6 bases). The CDR3 is 16 amino acids. Germline V gene data show CDR1 as LNHNV and CDR2 as YYDKDF (reference sequence). V gave up 0 bases and J gave up 3 bases, with 15 bases separating them. CDR3 sequence (DNA): TGTGCCACCAGCAGAGATAAAACGGGACATCGCTACGAGCAGTACTTC. Translated, it gives CATSRDKTGHRYEQYF. Full variable domain (remainder filled in from reference TRBV15 and TRBJ2-7): DAMVIQNPRYQVTQFGKPVTLSCSQTLNHNVMYWYQQKSSQAPKLLFHYYDKDFNNEADTPDNFQSRRPNTSFCFLDIRSPGLGDTAMYLCATSRDKTGHRYEQYFGPGTRLTVT.

V and J are TRBV6-1 and TRBJ2-5, with D possibly TRBD2 on 5 matching bases. V was shortened by 1 base and J by 4 bases, with 16 bases between the two germline ends. The germline gives CDR1 MNHNS, CDR2 SASEGT. This CDR3 has 16 amino acids. CDR3 nucleotide sequence: TGTGCCAGCAGTGAAGGGGTGCGGCTCGCGGGAGAGACCCAGTACTTC. Translated: CASSEGVRLAGETQYF.

In DNA, the CDR3 is TGTGCCAGCAGTGGTGACGGAGAGAACACTGAAGCTTTCTTT. Translating gives CASSGDGENTEAFF. This chain joins TRBV6-1 and TRBJ1-1; the D is unclear. The germline gives CDR1 MNHNS, CDR2 SASEGT. The CDR3 contains 14 residues. V lost 4 bases and J 1 base, leaving 10 bases between the germline ends.

The J gene is TRBJ2-2, the V gene TRBV9; 8 bases match TRBD2. Germline V gene data show CDR1 as SGDLS and CDR2 as YYNGEE. The CDR3 is 17 residues long. V lost 3 bases to trimming and J lost 6 bases; unmatched junction nucleotides: 13. The DNA for the CDR3 is TGTGCCAGCAGCGAGAGATCGGGGGGGCTGTATCCCGGGGAGCTGTTTTTT. Its protein product is CASSERSGGLYPGELFF.

This clone was found a few times. This chain uses TRBV19 with TRBJ1-5, with TRBD1 as a possible D gene (5 bases). Germline V gene lookup returns CDR1 LNHDA and CDR2 SQIVND (reference sequence). The CDR3 covers 15 residues. The V and J ends lost 7 bases and 5 bases respectively, with 18 bases between them. The CDR3 sequence: CASTPLGLKDQPQHF. In DNA form, the CDR3 reads TGTGCCAGTACCCCGTTGGGACTCAAGGATCAGCCCCAGCATTTT.

The chain recombines TRBV25-1 with TRBJ2-5, with 7 bases lining up with TRBD2. The V gene end was trimmed by 2 bases and the J gene end by 4 bases; junction bases not matched to a gene: 7. The CDR3 extends over 15 amino acids. CDR1 is MGHDK and CDR2 is SYGVNS in the germline V gene. The CDR3 bases are TGTGCCAGCAGTGAAGTGGGGGGGAGGGGAGAGACCCAGTACTTC. Translating gives CASSEVGGRGETQYF.

V usage is TRBV7-9 and J usage is TRBJ2-5, with D possibly matching TRBD2 (6 bases). The CDR3 totals 17 residues. With 4 bases removed from V and 4 bases from J, the gap between germline ends came to 22 bases. Germline CDR1 is SEHNR and CDR2 is FQNEAQ (reference sequence). The CDR3 DNA follows: TGTGCCAGCAGCTACTCTCTACTGAGGCTGGAGGGAGAGACCCAGTACTTC. This translates into CASSYSLLRLEGETQYF.

The chain links TRBV2 to TRBJ1-1; D not certain. The V and J ends lost 8 bases and 3 bases respectively, with 16 bases between them. Germline V gene lookup returns CDR1 SNHLY and CDR2 FYNNEI. The length of the CDR3 is 14 residues. In DNA form, the CDR3 reads TGTGCCAGCGTCCCCTTTATACGCGACACTGAAGCTTTCTTT. Translation gives CASVPFIRDTEAFF.

This rearrangement joins TRBV9 to TRBJ2-2, with 9 bases matching TRBD2. Trimming took 3 bases from V and 7 from J; bases not matched to a gene: 7. Germline lookup yields CDR1 SGDLS and CDR2 YYNGEE. The CDR3 sequence is 15 residues long. CDR3 in amino acids: CASSAPGLASGELFF. The CDR3 nucleotides read TGTGCCAGCAGCGCCCCGGGACTAGCAAGCGGGGAGCTGTTTTTT.

This rearrangement joins TRBV29-1 to TRBJ2-2, with D unresolved. V dropped 4 bases and J dropped 6 bases, with 9 bases sitting between them. CDR1 is SQVTM, CDR2 ANQGSEA, per germline. CDR3 length: 12 amino acids. CDR3 sequence (DNA): TGCAGCGTTGGTGGTTCGGCCGGGGAGCTGTTTTTT. Protein product: CSVGGSAGELFF.

The chain joins TRBV5-1 to TRBJ2-4, with 11 bases that match TRBD1. This CDR3 has 16 residues. Trimming took 3 bases from V and 3 from J; bases not matched to a gene: 5. The germline gives CDR1 SGHRS, CDR2 YFSETQ. Here the CDR3 DNA reads TGCGCCAGCAGCTCGAGGACAGGGGGCGACAAAAACATTCAGTACTTC. This gives the protein CASSSRTGGDKNIQYF.